This T cell receptor (beta chain) stems from a study of T cells in Graves' hyperthyroidism and ophthalmopathy. Study-level information: Peripheral blood was secured at the point of initial diagnosis, before any treatment. Whole-study results and caveats: Ophthalmopathy onset followed model prediction by a median approximately six months.

Amplification yielded TCR beta CDR3 regions, with RNA transcripts as the source. Carried out on the TCR CDR3, a first-round RT-PCR used the HTBI primer set. A single record per CDR3 protein comes from TCRdb applying MiXCR to the multiplex PCR reads. The sample contains hundreds of thousands of distinct CDR3 sequences, around 39% of which appear only once. A few counts support this clonotype. Its antigen is still unknown. Clinicians diagnosed patients from clinical symptoms, serum thyroxine and TRAb, thyroid ultrasound and orbital computed tomography. Sequencing was carried out using blood. This sequence was found in a man aged 18 to 29 with Graves' hyperthyroidism.

The CDR3 DNA reads TGTGCCAGTAAGCCTCCGGGACAGGGTGCGGAGACCCAGTACTTC. Its protein is CASKPPGQGAETQYF. The rearrangement uses TRBV19 and TRBJ2-5; 9 bases fit TRBD1. CDR1 LNHDA and CDR2 SQIVND come from the germline V gene (reference sequence). This CDR3 comprises 15 residues. The V segment lost 7 bases and the J segment 5 bases; nucleotides outside the gene matches: 11.